This T cell receptor beta chain stems from a study of beta chain features in type 1 diabetes. General study results and limits: Within each of all four CD4+ subsets, Type 1 diabetes patients had TCRB CDR3s that were moderately but significantly shorter.

Germline V CDR1 and CDR2: SQVTM, ANQGSEA. The CDR3 is 13 amino acids. With V trimmed by 5 bases and J by 7 bases, 8 bases remained unmatched. This clone has only a few counts. The antigen is not known. Investigators reverse transcribed all isolated RNA, so they sequenced expressed TCRB transcripts. Only in-frame clones appear in the TCRdb table, and some are missing; sequencing was by immunoSEQ multiplex PCR. The repertoire holds some 230,000 clones, with over 9.5% as singletons. The sequenced sample was naive CD4+ T cells from blood. The clonotype originates from a woman between 18 and 29 years old in good health. This rearrangement joins TRBV29-1 to TRBJ2-1; TRBD2 matches at 7 bases. For the CDR3, the DNA is TGCAGCGTTAAGGACGGGACTACTAATGAGCAGTTCTTC. The encoded protein is CSVKDGTTNEQFF.